This T cell receptor beta chain was retrieved from a study of cytomegalovirus exposure and HLA in healthy donors. CDR1 is GTSNPN and CDR2 is SVGIG in the germline V gene (reference sequence). V was cut by 4 bases and J by 3 bases, with 15 bases left in between. The CDR3 runs to 14 residues. The PCR contained 60 Vbeta and 13 Jbeta primers. Profiled with immunoSEQ multiplex PCR; TCRdb holds only in-frame clones, not every one. The sample holds roughly 110,000 clones, around 77% seen once. Study-level points and caveats: Associated with HLA alleles at 0.05 false discovery rate in a later analysis were approximately 17,000 TCR beta sequences. Researchers catalogued about 150 TCR beta chains as cytomegalovirus-associated.

With respect to this clone: What it binds is unknown.

This receptor was taken from a woman aged 25 to 45 in good health and CMV-seropositive. The chain joins TRBV30 to TRBJ1-1; perhaps TRBD1 as D (5 bases). The specimen was PBMCs. The CDR3 sequence is CAWTRDSTHTEAFF. DNA for the CDR3: TGTGCCTGGACCAGGGATTCGACCCACACTGAAGCTTTCTTT.